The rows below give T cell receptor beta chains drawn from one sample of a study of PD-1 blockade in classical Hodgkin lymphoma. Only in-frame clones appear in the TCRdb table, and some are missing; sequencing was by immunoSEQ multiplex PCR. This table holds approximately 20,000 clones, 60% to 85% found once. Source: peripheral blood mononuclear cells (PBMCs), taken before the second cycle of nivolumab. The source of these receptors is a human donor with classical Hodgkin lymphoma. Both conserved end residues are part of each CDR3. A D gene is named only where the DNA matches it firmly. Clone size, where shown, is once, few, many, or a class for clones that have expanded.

TGTGCCAGCAGTACAGGGGTAACTCAGCCCCAGCATTTT | CASSTGVTQPQHF | TRBD1 | TRBV6-5 | 13 | TRBJ1-5 | -
TGTGCCATCAGTGCGGGACAGCACAATCAGCCCCAGCATTTT | CAISAGQHNQPQHF | TRBD1 | TRBV10-3 | 14 | TRBJ1-5 | once
TGCGCCAGCAGCTTGGTGTCAAGAAGCACAGATACGCAGTATTTT | CASSLVSRSTDTQYF | - | TRBV5-1 | 15 | TRBJ2-3 | few
TGTGCCAGCAGTTTAGGAGGGAGCCCCTACGAGCAGTACTTC | CASSLGGSPYEQYF | - | TRBV28 | 14 | TRBJ2-7 | -
TGTGCCATCAGTGAGTCTGGACAGGGATGGAATGAGCAGTTCTTC | CAISESGQGWNEQFF | TRBD1 | TRBV10-3 | 15 | TRBJ2-1 | -
TGTGCCAGCAGAGTTAGCGGGAGTAGCACAGATACGCAGTATTTT | CASRVSGSSTDTQYF | TRBD2 | TRBV6-4 | 15 | TRBJ2-3 | -
TGTGCCAGCAGAACGGGCAATCAGCCCCAGCATTTT | CASRTGNQPQHF | - | TRBV6-5 | 12 | TRBJ1-5 | -
TGTGCCAGCAGTCTGGAGACCCAGTACTTC | CASSLETQYF | - | TRBV6-5 | 10 | TRBJ2-5 | -
TGTGCCAGTAGTCCACAGCTAACCGGGGAGCTGTTTTTT | CASSPQLTGELFF | - | TRBV19 | 13 | TRBJ2-2 | few
TGTGCCAGCATAGGACGGCGGTCGAACACTGAAGCTTTCTTT | CASIGRRSNTEAFF | - | TRBV27 | 14 | TRBJ1-1 | -
TGTGCCAGCAGTTACTCGCGGGGCAGCGGCTACACCTTC | CASSYSRGSGYTF | - | TRBV6-6 | 13 | TRBJ1-2 | -
TGTGCCAGCTCACCGGCCGGCTTCCAAGAGACCCAGTACTTC | CASSPAGFQETQYF | - | TRBV18 | 14 | TRBJ2-5 | -
TGTGCCAGCAGCTTATTAGGCGGGAGCGCCGGGGGCATTCAGTACTTC | CASSLLGGSAGGIQYF | TRBD2 | TRBV7-9 | 16 | TRBJ2-4 | -
TGTGCCAGTAGTAGGGCAGGGCTAAACTACGAGCAGTACTTC | CASSRAGLNYEQYF | - | TRBV19 | 14 | TRBJ2-7 | -
TGTGCCAGCAGTTTCGGGGGTGGCTACACCTTC | CASSFGGGYTF | - | TRBV28 | 11 | TRBJ1-2 | -
TGTGCCAGCAGCCGACTGGGCTACGAGCAGTACTTC | CASSRLGYEQYF | - | TRBV7-8 | 12 | TRBJ2-7 | once
TGCGCCAGCTCACTAGCGGGAGAATACGAGCAGTACTTC | CASSLAGEYEQYF | TRBD2 | TRBV23-1 | 13 | TRBJ2-7 | -
TGTGCCAGCAGGAGGACAGGGAGCTCCTACGAGCAGTACTTC | CASRRTGSSYEQYF | TRBD1 | TRBV6-1 | 14 | TRBJ2-7 | -
TGTGCCAGTAGTATCCCGGGACAGGGAGTATACGAGCAGTACTTC | CASSIPGQGVYEQYF | TRBD1 | TRBV19 | 15 | TRBJ2-7 | -
TGTGCCAGTAGTATCTTTTTGGCGGCGGGTCAGCCCCAGCATTTT | CASSIFLAAGQPQHF | - | TRBV19 | 15 | TRBJ1-5 | -
TGCAGCGTTTGCTTCGACAGGGTGAACACTGAAGCTTTCTTT | CSVCFDRVNTEAFF | TRBD1 | TRBV29-1 | 14 | TRBJ1-1 | few
TGTGCCAGCAGCCCCCGGGTAACGAACACCGGGGAGCTGTTTTTT | CASSPRVTNTGELFF | - | TRBV9 | 15 | TRBJ2-2 | once
TGTGCCAGCGAGTGCATTCAGTACTTC | CASECIQYF | - | TRBV27 | 9 | TRBJ2-4 | -
TGTGCCAGTAGTATACAGACAGGGTATGGGGCCAACGTCCTGACTTTC | CASSIQTGYGANVLTF | TRBD1 | TRBV19 | 16 | TRBJ2-6 | -
TGTGCCAGTAGTTCGGGACGGGGGTATTACGAAAAACTGTTTTTT | CASSSGRGYYEKLFF | - | TRBV19 | 15 | TRBJ1-4 | -
TGTGCCAGCACCGCCGGGACGGATTGGATCGAGCAGTACTTC | CASTAGTDWIEQYF | - | TRBV6-1 | 14 | TRBJ2-7 | -
TGTGCCAGCAGCGTACTCGGCGGTAATTCACCCCTCCACTTT | CASSVLGGNSPLHF | - | TRBV2 | 14 | TRBJ1-6 | -
TGTGCCAGCAGCTTAGCGGGGGTCTACGAGCAGTACTTC | CASSLAGVYEQYF | - | TRBV11-2 | 13 | TRBJ2-7 | few
TGTGCCAGCAGCCATACAGGAGACACTGAAGCTTTCTTT | CASSHTGDTEAFF | - | TRBV6-1 | 13 | TRBJ1-1 | -
TGTGCCAGCAGGGGGACAGCTAACACCGGGGAGCTGTTTTTT | CASRGTANTGELFF | TRBD1 | TRBV2 | 14 | TRBJ2-2 | -
TGTGCCAGCACTGCGGGCACCGGGGAGCTGTTTTTT | CASTAGTGELFF | - | TRBV11-3 | 12 | TRBJ2-2 | -
TGTGCCAGCAGTTACCCACTAGCGGGAGGCCCCGGGGAGCTGTTTTTT | CASSYPLAGGPGELFF | TRBD2 | TRBV6-5 | 16 | TRBJ2-2 | -
TGCGCCAGCAGTAGACACTCTGGGGCCAACGTCCTGACTTTC | CASSRHSGANVLTF | - | TRBV5-1 | 14 | TRBJ2-6 | -
TGTGCCAGCAGTCCCCGACAGCGGTCGGCTCCTACATATGAGCAGTTCTTC | CASSPRQRSAPTYEQFF | - | TRBV27 | 17 | TRBJ2-1 | -
TGTGCCAGCGTGGCCGGGGGGAGCAATCAGCCCCAGCATTTT | CASVAGGSNQPQHF | - | TRBV28 | 14 | TRBJ1-5 | -
TGTGCCAGCAGTTTTCAGATAGGGAGCACAGATACGCAGTATTTT | CASSFQIGSTDTQYF | - | TRBV6-6 | 15 | TRBJ2-3 | -
TGCAGCGTTGCCCCTGGGGGCTTTAACTATGGCTACACCTTC | CSVAPGGFNYGYTF | - | TRBV29-1 | 14 | TRBJ1-2 | -
TGTGCCAGCAGTTCAACAGGGTCCGGCTACACCTTC | CASSSTGSGYTF | - | TRBV28 | 12 | TRBJ1-2 | -
TGTGCCAGCAGCGGTTTAGGGAACACTGAAGCTTTCTTT | CASSGLGNTEAFF | - | TRBV9 | 13 | TRBJ1-1 | medium-sized
TGTGCAAGTCGCACCCGACAGGGGTGCGGGGCCAACGTCCTGACTTTC | CASRTRQGCGANVLTF | - | TRBV12-2 | 16 | TRBJ2-6 | -
TGTGCCAGCAGTCGACTAGGCTCCTACGAGCAGTACTTC | CASSRLGSYEQYF | - | TRBV6-5 | 13 | TRBJ2-7 | -
TGTGCCAGCAGTTTAGGGGGGTCTGGAAACACCATATATTTT | CASSLGGSGNTIYF | - | TRBV28 | 14 | TRBJ1-3 | -
TGTGCCAGCGGTTACCGCGGGTCACCCCTCCACTTT | CASGYRGSPLHF | - | TRBV5-8 | 12 | TRBJ1-6 | -
TGCGCCAGCAGCCAGGAGGGACTAGCGGGACTCCACGAGCAGTACTTC | CASSQEGLAGLHEQYF | TRBD2 | TRBV4-1 | 16 | TRBJ2-7 | -
TGCAGCGTCCAGTGGGGTATTGGTGGCTACACCTTC | CSVQWGIGGYTF | - | TRBV29-1 | 12 | TRBJ1-2 | -
TGTGCCAGCAGCTCCCCCCGACTAGCGGGAAACACAGATACGCAGTATTTT | CASSSPRLAGNTDTQYF | TRBD2 | TRBV7-9 | 17 | TRBJ2-3 | -
TGTGCCAGCAGTTACTCGATAGGGACAGGAAGTCAGCCCCAGCATTTT | CASSYSIGTGSQPQHF | TRBD1 | TRBV6-6 | 16 | TRBJ1-5 | -
TGCAGTGCCCCGGCAGATACGCAGTATTTT | CSAPADTQYF | - | TRBV20-1 | 10 | TRBJ2-3 | -